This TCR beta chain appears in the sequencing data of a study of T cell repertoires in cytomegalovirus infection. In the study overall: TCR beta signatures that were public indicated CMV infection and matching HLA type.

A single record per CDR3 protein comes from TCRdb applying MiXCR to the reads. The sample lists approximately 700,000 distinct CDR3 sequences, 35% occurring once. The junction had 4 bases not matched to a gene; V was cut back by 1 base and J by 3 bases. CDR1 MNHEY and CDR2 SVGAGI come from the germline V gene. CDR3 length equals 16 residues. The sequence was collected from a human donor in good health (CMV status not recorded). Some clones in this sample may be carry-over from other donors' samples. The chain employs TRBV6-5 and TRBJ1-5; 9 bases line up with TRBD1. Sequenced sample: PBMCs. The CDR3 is CASSYFGTGINQPQHF. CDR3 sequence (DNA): TGTGCCAGCAGTTACTTCGGGACAGGGATCAATCAGCCCCAGCATTTT.